This T cell receptor beta chain was documented in a study of regulatory T cells in long-lasting Graves disease. Study-wide results and caveats: Reduced TCR diversity was observed in persistent Graves' patients versus newly diagnosed patients. Among persistent patients, a larger number of public clonotypes were shared (around 2,700) than among newly diagnosed patients (about 970).

J lost 8 bases, V lost 1 base, and 1 base had no gene match. CDR1 is MNHEY, CDR2 SVGAGI, per germline. The CDR3 extends over 13 amino acids. This clonotype was picked up many times. The antigen remains undetermined. Time point: persistent/refractory GD, antithyroid drugs over 5 years with positive TRAb. After RNA was extracted from PBMCs, the TCR library was made from it. Both iRepertoire HTBI primers and Arm-PCR of CDR3 regions were used to build the TCR beta libraries. Original data processing: About 62 TRBV and some 15 TRBJ segments were identified across samples. Each CDR3 protein gets one entry after TCRdb re-called the multiplex PCR reads with MiXCR. TCRdb, not the authors, supplied the V and J calls. The sample contains roughly 490,000 distinct CDR3 sequences, around a fifth of which appear only once.

The specimen comprised peripheral blood mononuclear cells (PBMCs), sampled when the disease was refractory, from a patient treated with antithyroid drugs. The V call is TRBV6-5, the J call TRBJ1-2, with TRBD1 identical over 10 bases. This receptor was taken from a female donor with Graves disease. CDR3 bases: TGTGCCAGCAGTTACTGGGACAGGGGAGGCTACACCTTC. Protein sequence: CASSYWDRGGYTF.